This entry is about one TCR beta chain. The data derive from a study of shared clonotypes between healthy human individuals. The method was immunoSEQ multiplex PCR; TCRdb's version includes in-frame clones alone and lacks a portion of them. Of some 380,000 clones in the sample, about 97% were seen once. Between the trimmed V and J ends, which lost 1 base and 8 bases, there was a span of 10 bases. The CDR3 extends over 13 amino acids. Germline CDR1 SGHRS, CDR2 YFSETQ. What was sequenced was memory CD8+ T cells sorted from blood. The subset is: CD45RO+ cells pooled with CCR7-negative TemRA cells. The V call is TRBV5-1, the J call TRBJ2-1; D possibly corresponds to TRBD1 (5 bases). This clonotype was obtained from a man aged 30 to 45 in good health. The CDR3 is CASSLSPRDEQFF. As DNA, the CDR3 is TGCGCCAGCAGCTTGTCGCCCAGGGATGAGCAGTTCTTC.